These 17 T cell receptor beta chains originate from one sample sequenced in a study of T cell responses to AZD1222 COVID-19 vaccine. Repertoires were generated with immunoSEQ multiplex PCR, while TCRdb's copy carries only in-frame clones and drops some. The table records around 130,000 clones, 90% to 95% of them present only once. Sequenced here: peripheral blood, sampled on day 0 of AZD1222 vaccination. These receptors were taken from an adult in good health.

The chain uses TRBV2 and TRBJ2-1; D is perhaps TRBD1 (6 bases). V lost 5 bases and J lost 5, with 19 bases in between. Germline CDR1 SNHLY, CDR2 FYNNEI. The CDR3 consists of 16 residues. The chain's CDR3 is CASSSMVGAGHNEQFF. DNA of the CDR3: TGTGCCAGCAGTTCTATGGTGGGGGCGGGCCACAATGAGCAGTTCTTC.

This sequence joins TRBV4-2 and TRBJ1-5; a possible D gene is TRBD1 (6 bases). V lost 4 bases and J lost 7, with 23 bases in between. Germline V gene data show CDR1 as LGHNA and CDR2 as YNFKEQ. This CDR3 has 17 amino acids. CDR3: CASSPPQQGWGRQPQHF. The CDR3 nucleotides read TGTGCCAGCAGCCCCCCTCAACAGGGATGGGGCAGGCAGCCCCAGCATTTT.

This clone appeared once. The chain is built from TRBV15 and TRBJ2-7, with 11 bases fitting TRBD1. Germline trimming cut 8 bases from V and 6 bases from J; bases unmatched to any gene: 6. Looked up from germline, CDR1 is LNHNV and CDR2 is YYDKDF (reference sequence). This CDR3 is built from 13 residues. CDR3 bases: TGTGCCACCGGACAGGGGGCTAAGGGCGAGCAGTACTTC. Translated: CATGQGAKGEQYF.

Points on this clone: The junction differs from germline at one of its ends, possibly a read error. The CDR3 region has the DNA TGTGCTAGCAGCCCAGGGGGATCCTACGAGCAGTACTTC. Its protein product is CASSPGGSYEQYF. The chain links TRBV7-7 to TRBJ2-7, with 7 bases aligning to TRBD1. The CDR3 is 13 residues long. Germline CDR1 SSHAT, CDR2 FNYEAQ (reference sequence).

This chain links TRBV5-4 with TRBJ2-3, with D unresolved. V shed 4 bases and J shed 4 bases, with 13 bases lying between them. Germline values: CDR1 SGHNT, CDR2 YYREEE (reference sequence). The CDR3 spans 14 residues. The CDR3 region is CASSGIGVADTQYF. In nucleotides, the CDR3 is TGTGCCAGCAGCGGCATCGGAGTGGCAGATACGCAGTATTTT. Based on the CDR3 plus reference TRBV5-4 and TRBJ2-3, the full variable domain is ETGVTQSPTHLIKTRGQQVTLRCSSQSGHNTVSWYQQALGQGPQFIFQYYREEENGRGNFPPRFSGLQFPNYSSELNVNALELDDSALYLCASSGIGVADTQYFGPGTRLTVL.

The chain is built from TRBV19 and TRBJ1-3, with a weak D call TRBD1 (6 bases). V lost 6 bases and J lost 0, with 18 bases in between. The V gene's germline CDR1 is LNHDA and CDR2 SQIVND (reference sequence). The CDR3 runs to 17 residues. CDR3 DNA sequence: TGTGCCAGTAGGGGGCGGACAGCGCTCAGCTCTGGAAACACCATATATTTT. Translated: CASRGRTALSSGNTIYF.

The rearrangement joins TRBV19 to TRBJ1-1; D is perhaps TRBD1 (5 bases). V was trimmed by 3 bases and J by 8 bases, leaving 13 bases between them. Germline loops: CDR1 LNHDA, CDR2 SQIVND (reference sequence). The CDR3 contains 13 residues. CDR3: CASSIAGKGEAFF. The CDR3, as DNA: TGTGCCAGTAGTATTGCAGGGAAGGGGGAAGCTTTCTTT.

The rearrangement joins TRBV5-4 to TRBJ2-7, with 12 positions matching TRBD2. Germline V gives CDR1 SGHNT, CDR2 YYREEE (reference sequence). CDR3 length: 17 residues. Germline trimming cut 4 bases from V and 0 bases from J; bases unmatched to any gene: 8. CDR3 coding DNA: TGTGCCAGCAGCCCGGGACTAGCGGGCGCTAGCTCCTACGAGCAGTACTTC. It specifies CASSPGLAGASSYEQYF.

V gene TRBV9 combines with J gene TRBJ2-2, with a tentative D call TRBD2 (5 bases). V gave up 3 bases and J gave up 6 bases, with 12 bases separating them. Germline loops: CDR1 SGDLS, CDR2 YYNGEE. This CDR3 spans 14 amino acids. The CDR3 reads CASSADYIPGELFF. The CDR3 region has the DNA TGTGCCAGCAGCGCCGACTACATACCCGGGGAGCTGTTTTTT.

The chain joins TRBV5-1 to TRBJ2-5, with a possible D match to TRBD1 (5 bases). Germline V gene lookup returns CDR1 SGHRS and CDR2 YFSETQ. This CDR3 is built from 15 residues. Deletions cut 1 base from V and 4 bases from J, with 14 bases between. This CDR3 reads CASSLQGQPGETQYF. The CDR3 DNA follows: TGCGCCAGCAGCTTGCAGGGCCAGCCCGGAGAGACCCAGTACTTC.

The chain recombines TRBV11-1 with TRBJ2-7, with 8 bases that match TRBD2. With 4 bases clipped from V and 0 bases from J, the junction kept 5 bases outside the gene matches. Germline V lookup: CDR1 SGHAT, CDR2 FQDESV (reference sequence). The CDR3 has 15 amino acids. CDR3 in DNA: TGTGCCAGCAGCTCGCTAGCGGGCAGCTCCTACGAGCAGTACTTC. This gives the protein CASSSLAGSSYEQYF.

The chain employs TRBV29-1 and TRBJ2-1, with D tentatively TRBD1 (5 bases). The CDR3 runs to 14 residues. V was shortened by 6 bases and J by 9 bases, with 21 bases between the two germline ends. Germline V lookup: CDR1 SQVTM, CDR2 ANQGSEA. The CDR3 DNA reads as TGCAGCGTCGCCAGGCAGGGCTCTTTCGGTGAGCAGTTCTTC. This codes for CSVARQGSFGEQFF.

CDR3 sequence reads: CASSLAGYRHEQYF. Written as DNA, the CDR3 is TGTGCCAGCAGCTTAGCTGGTTACCGCCACGAGCAGTACTTC. The V call is TRBV7-2, the J call TRBJ2-7; D uncertain. Trimming removed 0 bases from V and 5 bases from J, with 11 bases in between. The CDR3 spans 14 residues. Germline CDR1 and CDR2: SGHTA and FQGNSA.

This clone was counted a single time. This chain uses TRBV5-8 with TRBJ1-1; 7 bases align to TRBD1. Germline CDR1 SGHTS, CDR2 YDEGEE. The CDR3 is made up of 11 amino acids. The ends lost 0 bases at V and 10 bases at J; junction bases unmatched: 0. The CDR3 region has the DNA TGTGCCAGCAGCTTGGCAGGGGGAGCTTTCTTT. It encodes CASSLAGGAFF.

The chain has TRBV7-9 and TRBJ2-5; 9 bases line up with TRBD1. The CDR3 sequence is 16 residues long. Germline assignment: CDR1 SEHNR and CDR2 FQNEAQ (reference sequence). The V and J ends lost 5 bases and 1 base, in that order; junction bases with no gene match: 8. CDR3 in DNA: TGTGCCAGCAGCGCTGGGGGGACAGGGTCCCAAGAGACCCAGTACTTC. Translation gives CASSAGGTGSQETQYF.

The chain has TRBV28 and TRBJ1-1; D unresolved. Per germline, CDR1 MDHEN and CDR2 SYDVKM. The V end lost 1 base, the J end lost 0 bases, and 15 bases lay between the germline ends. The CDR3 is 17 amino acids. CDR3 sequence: CASSLSEQKTMNTEAFF. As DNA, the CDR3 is TGTGCCAGCAGTTTATCGGAACAGAAAACAATGAACACTGAAGCTTTCTTT.

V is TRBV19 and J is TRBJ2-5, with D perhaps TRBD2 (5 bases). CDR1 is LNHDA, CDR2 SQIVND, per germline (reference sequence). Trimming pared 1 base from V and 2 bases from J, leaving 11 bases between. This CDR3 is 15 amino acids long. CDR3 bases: TGTGCCAGTAGTATAGGGCAGCCGGGACAAGAGACCCAGTACTTC. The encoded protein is CASSIGQPGQETQYF.